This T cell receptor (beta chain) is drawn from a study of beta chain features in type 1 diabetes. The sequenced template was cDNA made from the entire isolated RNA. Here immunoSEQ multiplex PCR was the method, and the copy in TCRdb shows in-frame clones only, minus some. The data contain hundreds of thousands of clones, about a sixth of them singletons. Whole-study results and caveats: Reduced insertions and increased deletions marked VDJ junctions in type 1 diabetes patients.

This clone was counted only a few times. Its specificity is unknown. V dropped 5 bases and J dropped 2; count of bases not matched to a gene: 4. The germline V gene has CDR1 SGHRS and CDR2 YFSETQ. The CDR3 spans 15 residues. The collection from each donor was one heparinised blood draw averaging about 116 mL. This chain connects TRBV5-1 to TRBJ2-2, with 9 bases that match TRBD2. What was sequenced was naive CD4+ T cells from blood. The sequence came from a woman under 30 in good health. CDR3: CASRQTSGNTGELFF. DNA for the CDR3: TGCGCCAGCAGACAGACTAGCGGCAACACCGGGGAGCTGTTTTTT.